The sample holds a few counts of the clone carrying this T cell receptor beta chain. Its antigen is undetermined. Germline loops: CDR1 MGHRA, CDR2 YSYEKL. Trimming stripped 4 bases from V and 8 bases from J, with 11 bases between. The CDR3 sequence is 12 residues long. Each replicate PCR on the sorted subsets used roughly 200 ng DNA (roughly 32,000 T cell genomes). Data came from immunoSEQ multiplex PCR; TCRdb stores just in-frame clones and leaves some out. The sample includes 660,000 or so clones, roughly 96% of them seen just once. Naivety among CD8 cells was defined by CD45RO negativity and positive CCR7 selection, thereby excluding terminally differentiated effector memory CD45RA+ cells. The data belong to a study of shared clonotypes between healthy human individuals. Study-level findings and limits: Represented diversity, genetic and exposure-history alike, was limited by few donors.

The chain combines TRBV4-1 with TRBJ1-2; D gene unclear. Sequencing was performed on naive CD8+ T cells sorted from blood. The source of this sequence is a woman aged 25-40 years in good health. The CDR3 DNA reads as TGCGCCAGCAGCCCGACCGGTTGGGGCTACACCTTC. It is translated as CASSPTGWGYTF.